The entry below gives a single TCR beta chain sequence along with its context. In the original processing: Amplified reference gene primers provided the basis for estimating nucleated cell counts. The method was immunoSEQ multiplex PCR; TCRdb's version includes in-frame clones alone and lacks a portion of them. The V and J calls and the clone size are those of that table, but D and trimming were determined from the DNA. Counted here are roughly 53,000 clones, roughly 80% occurring once; the ten biggest clones make up roughly 2.7%. This entry comes from a study of blood T cell repertoires in COVID-19. As for the study in general: The United States, Italy and Spain were the sources of the acute and convalescent COVID-19 samples. T cells, B-cell-depleted T cells, or PBMCs provided the cDNA or gDNA that served as material.

Germline V gives CDR1 KGHDR, CDR2 SFDVKD. The CDR3 has 14 amino acids. Trimming stripped 0 bases from V and 11 bases from J, with 14 bases between. The chain employs TRBV24-1 and TRBJ2-3; D might be TRBD1 (6 bases). The specimen was peripheral blood. This receptor was obtained from a man aged 45 to 65 with acute or convalescent COVID-19. The CDR3 loop reads CATSDLQGQGLQYF. The CDR3 coding sequence is TGTGCCACCAGTGATTTGCAGGGGCAGGGCCTGCAGTATTTT.